One sample yielded the 27 T cell receptor beta chains listed below, sequenced in a study of identical twins. MiXCR, run by TCRdb on the 5' RACE reads, gives a single entry per CDR3 protein. This sample carries 690,000 or so distinct CDR3 sequences, approximately 6.1% of them seen once, and the ten largest clones take around 2%. Specimen: naive T cells sorted from blood. These receptors were obtained from a man aged 18 to 30 in good health.

In its sample, this clonotype was seen a few times. The chain joins TRBV5-6 to TRBJ1-1, with 9 positions matching TRBD1. There are 15 residues in the CDR3. Germline V CDR1 and CDR2: SGHDT, YYEEEE. Germline trimming cut 5 bases from V and 6 bases from J; bases unmatched to any gene: 11. In nucleotides, the CDR3 is TGTGCCAGCAGTACCCGACAGGGGGGGTTCTCTGAAGCTTTCTTT. Protein: CASSTRQGGFSEAFF.

This clonotype was seen ten or more times. The rearrangement uses TRBV7-6 and TRBJ2-5, with 7 bases identical to TRBD1. This CDR3 is 14 amino acids long. Germline V CDR1 and CDR2: SGHVS, FNYEAQ. After removal of 6 bases from V and 5 bases from J, the junction contained 9 bases not matched to a gene. The CDR3 DNA reads as TGTGCCAGCAGTTTGGCATCCAGGGGGGAGACCCAGTACTTC. Translation: CASSLASRGETQYF.

In its sample, this clonotype was seen many times. V and J are TRBV20-1 and TRBJ2-7; D possibly corresponds to TRBD1 (5 bases). The V end was cut by 5 bases, the J end by 2 bases, with 10 bases between. This CDR3 is 12 amino acids long. Looked up from germline, CDR1 is DFQATT and CDR2 is SNEGSKA (reference sequence). The CDR3 DNA follows: TGCAGTGCTCCTCGACAGACCTACGAGCAGTACTTC. The encoded protein is CSAPRQTYEQYF.

This clonotype has at least ten counts. J is TRBJ2-5 and V is TRBV29-1; D call uncertain. CDR3 length: 15 amino acids. The germline V and J ends were trimmed by 4 bases and 1 base, with 16 bases remaining between them. Germline V gene lookup returns CDR1 SQVTM and CDR2 ANQGSEA. This chain's CDR3 is CSVVPWGKAQETQYF. The CDR3 DNA reads as TGCAGCGTTGTCCCATGGGGTAAAGCCCAAGAGACCCAGTACTTC.

This clonotype occurred many times. In nucleotides, the CDR3 is TGCAGCGTGGTGGACAGGGAGCAGTACTTC. Protein: CSVVDREQYF. The rearrangement joins TRBV29-1 to TRBJ2-7; 7 positions match TRBD1. There are 10 residues in the CDR3. After removal of 6 bases from V and 7 bases from J, the junction contained 3 bases not matched to a gene. CDR1 is SQVTM, CDR2 ANQGSEA, per germline.

This clonotype was detected ten times or more. V usage is TRBV10-3 and J usage is TRBJ1-1; D ambiguous. Germline loops: CDR1 ENHRY, CDR2 SYGVKD. This CDR3 contains 15 residues. V was clipped by 4 bases and J by 11 bases, with 23 bases between them. The DNA of the CDR3 is TGTGCCATCAGTGGAACTGGCAAGACTTTCACTGCCGCTTTCTTT. Amino acid sequence: CAISGTGKTFTAAFF.

The CDR3 protein is CASSYGQVRGNTEAFF. CDR3 sequence (DNA): TGTGCCAGCAGTTACGGCCAGGTGAGAGGGAACACTGAAGCTTTCTTT. The genes are TRBV6-5 and TRBJ1-1; D not certain. Germline CDR1 MNHEY, CDR2 SVGAGI. This CDR3 comprises 16 residues. Trimming stripped 2 bases from V and 1 base from J, with 14 bases between.

V gene TRBV21-1 combines with J gene TRBJ2-3. TRBV21-1 is a pseudogene segment. The CDR3 runs to 17 residues. CDR3 protein: CASSNQSRGASTDTQYF. In nucleotides, the CDR3 is TGTGCCAGCAGCAACCAATCTCGGGGAGCTAGCACAGATACGCAGTATTTT.

This clonotype was observed a few times. The genes are TRBV25-1 and TRBJ2-1; the match to TRBD2 covers 13 bases. The V gene end was trimmed by 3 bases and the J gene end by 3 bases; junction bases not matched to a gene: 2. Germline CDR1 reads MGHDK; CDR2 reads SYGVNS. The CDR3 runs to 16 residues. The CDR3 DNA is TGTGCCAGCAGTGACACTAGCGGGAGGGGCTACAATGAGCAGTTCTTC. Protein product: CASSDTSGRGYNEQFF.

This clonotype turned up a few times. This chain links TRBV28 with TRBJ2-2; D may be TRBD1 (6 bases). Per the germline V gene, CDR1 is MDHEN and CDR2 is SYDVKM. This CDR3 is 16 amino acids long. The V end lost 3 bases, the J end lost 0 bases, and 11 bases lay between the germline ends. The CDR3 DNA sequence: TGTGCCAGCAGTTTGGGTGGGACAACGAACACCGGGGAGCTGTTTTTT. It translates to CASSLGGTTNTGELFF.

This clonotype was seen ten or more times. The chain employs TRBV12-3 or TRBV12-4 and TRBJ1-1; D gene ambiguous. The germline V and J ends were trimmed by 3 bases and 5 bases, with 7 bases remaining between them. The CDR3 is 12 residues long. DNA of the CDR3: TGTGCCAGCAGTTTGGAGGTGACTGAAGCTTTCTTT. Amino acid sequence: CASSLEVTEAFF.

This clonotype was counted ten times or more. This chain joins TRBV27 and TRBJ2-1, with D possibly matching TRBD2 (6 bases). This CDR3 region has 16 residues. Deletions cut 3 bases from V and 2 bases from J, with 14 bases between. Germline V CDR1 and CDR2: MNHEY, SMNVEV (reference sequence). Written as DNA, the CDR3 is TGTGCCAGCAGTTTCATCGGGGGAGTTGCCTACAATGAGCAGTTCTTC. This translates into CASSFIGGVAYNEQFF.

This clonotype was counted ten times or more. The V and J genes are TRBV12-3 or TRBV12-4 and TRBJ2-1; 7 positions agree with TRBD2. The V segment lost 8 bases and the J segment 8 bases; nucleotides outside the gene matches: 9. This CDR3 has 13 residues. The CDR3 DNA follows: TGTGCCAGCGCCCCTGCGGGAGCGGATGAGCAGTTCTTC. It yields the protein CASAPAGADEQFF.

In this sample, this clonotype turned up many times. This sequence joins TRBV12-3 or TRBV12-4 and TRBJ2-7, with D unclear. Trimming stripped 9 bases from V and 5 bases from J, with 2 bases between. This CDR3 is 8 amino acids long. The DNA for the CDR3 is TGTGCCAGTAACGAGCAGTACGTC. It encodes CASNEQYV.

In DNA form, the CDR3 reads TGTGCCAGCAGTTACAGGAGATCCGGCTACTCCTACGAGCAGTACTTC. It encodes CASSYRRSGYSYEQYF. The chain is built from TRBV6-2 or TRBV6-3 and TRBJ2-7; D remains unclear. The germline V gene has CDR1 MNHEY and CDR2 SVGEGT. Trimming shortened V by 2 bases and J by 0 bases, and 14 bases separated the two germline ends. There are 16 residues in the CDR3.

The table lists this clonotype with many counts. This chain connects TRBV12-3 or TRBV12-4 to TRBJ2-5, with D perhaps given as TRBD1 or TRBD2 (5 bases each). The CDR3 has 19 residues. Trimming took 2 bases from V and 7 from J, leaving 29 bases between them. The CDR3 DNA reads as TGTGCCAGCAGTTTATTTAGGGGTAAAGAGGCAGGTTCACGGGGGACCCAGTACTTC. This codes for CASSLFRGKEAGSRGTQYF.

The sample holds many counts of this clonotype. V is TRBV6-2 or TRBV6-3 and J is TRBJ2-7; 10 bases match TRBD1. Germline V gene data show CDR1 as MNHEY and CDR2 as SVGEGT. V lost 3 bases, J lost 2 bases, and 4 bases stayed unmatched. There are 15 residues in the CDR3. DNA for the CDR3: TGTGCCAGCAGTTATATCGGGACAGGGGCCTACGAGCAGTACTTC. It is translated as CASSYIGTGAYEQYF.

This clonotype was detected many times. The chain couples TRBV12-3 or TRBV12-4 to TRBJ2-1; no reliable D call. Trimming took 2 bases from V and 4 from J, leaving 9 bases between them. The CDR3 is 14 amino acids. CDR3 amino acids: CASSLTLEYNEQFF. The CDR3 DNA follows: TGTGCCAGCAGTTTAACTCTAGAGTACAATGAGCAGTTCTTC.

The chain joins TRBV27 to TRBJ1-1, with a tentative D call TRBD1 (6 bases). V dropped 2 bases and J dropped 3 bases, with 10 bases sitting between them. Germline V CDR1 and CDR2: MNHEY, SMNVEV (reference sequence). The CDR3 consists of 14 residues. The CDR3 DNA is TGTGCCAGCAGTTTAGGGGGGGCGGACACTGAAGCTTTCTTT. This translates into CASSLGGADTEAFF.

The chain joins TRBV5-1 to TRBJ2-1; the D is unclear. Germline values: CDR1 SGHRS, CDR2 YFSETQ. The CDR3 runs 13 residues. V gave up 4 bases and J gave up 4 bases, with 9 bases separating them. CDR3 sequence reads: CASSVDTYNEQFF. The CDR3 DNA reads as TGCGCCAGCAGCGTCGACACATACAATGAGCAGTTCTTC. Complete variable domain (other parts from reference TRBV5-1 and TRBJ2-1): KAGVTQTPRYLIKTRGQQVTLSCSPISGHRSVSWYQQTPGQGLQFLFEYFSETQRNKGNFPGRFSGRQFSNSRSEMNVSTLELGDSALYLCASSVDTYNEQFFGPGTRLTVL.

This clonotype was picked up many times. The chain combines TRBV11-1 with TRBJ2-5; 7 nucleotides line up with TRBD2. Germline values: CDR1 SGHAT, CDR2 FQDESV (reference sequence). The CDR3 totals 18 residues. Trimming removed 5 bases from V and 1 base from J; junction bases left unmatched: 16. The CDR3 sequence: CASSPVRFGRRSQETQYF. In nucleotides, the CDR3 is TGTGCCAGCAGCCCGGTTAGATTCGGGAGGAGGTCCCAAGAGACCCAGTACTTC.

This clonotype was detected ten times or more. The chain is built from TRBV29-1 and TRBJ2-2; TRBD1 aligns across 10 bases. Germline assignment: CDR1 SQVTM and CDR2 ANQGSEA. The CDR3 length is 17 residues. The junction had 12 bases not matched to a gene; V was cut back by 6 bases and J by 2 bases. Here the CDR3 DNA reads TGCAGCGTCCCCGTCCCGGGACAGGGGTCCAACACCGGGGAGCTGTTTTTT. It encodes CSVPVPGQGSNTGELFF.

A few counts support this clonotype. V gene TRBV2 combines with J gene TRBJ2-3; a weak D match, TRBD2 (6 bases). Trimming cost V 7 bases and J 6 bases, with 20 bases left between them. The CDR3 spans 15 residues. The germline V gene has CDR1 SNHLY and CDR2 FYNNEI. The CDR3 DNA reads TGTGCCAGCAAGCGGGCCAAGGCCGAGGAGGATACGCAGTATTTT. Amino acid sequence: CASKRAKAEEDTQYF.

This clonotype was found many times. V and J are TRBV28 and TRBJ2-7; 7 bases line up with TRBD1. The germline V gene encodes CDR1 MDHEN and CDR2 SYDVKM. J lost 3 bases, V lost 6 bases, and 11 bases had no gene match. This CDR3 has 15 amino acids. CDR3 DNA sequence: TGTGCCAGCAGGGGTAGAGACAGGGCCCTCTACGAGCAGTACGTC. Translation: CASRGRDRALYEQYV.

This clonotype occurred many times. The chain carries TRBV27 and TRBJ2-1; 13 bases are shared with TRBD2. In germline, CDR1 is MNHEY, CDR2 SMNVEV (reference sequence). The CDR3 is 21 residues long. Germline trimming cut 6 bases from V and 0 bases from J; bases unmatched to any gene: 17. This chain's CDR3 is CASSRSIIVTSGGSSYNEQFF. In nucleotides, the CDR3 is TGTGCCAGCAGCCGATCAATCATTGTGACTAGCGGGGGGAGCTCCTACAATGAGCAGTTCTTC.

This clonotype was seen a few times. The chain combines TRBV7-2 with TRBJ1-3; weak D call: TRBD1 (5 bases). The length of the CDR3 is 16 residues. Germline values: CDR1 SGHTA, CDR2 FQGNSA. V dropped 5 bases and J dropped 4 bases, with 18 bases sitting between them. The CDR3 here is CASSTGPGGSGNTIYF. The DNA for the CDR3 is TGTGCCAGCAGCACGGGACCCGGGGGTTCCGGAAACACCATATATTTT. The variable domain in full, with the rest retrieved from reference TRBV7-2 and TRBJ1-3, is GAGVSQSPSNKVTEKGKDVELRCDPISGHTALYWYRQSLGQGLEFLIYFQGNSAPDKSGLPSDRFSAERTGGSVSTLTIQRTQQEDSAVYLCASSTGPGGSGNTIYFGEGSWLTVV.

V gene TRBV7-7 combines with J gene TRBJ1-1; 10 bases map to TRBD1. CDR1 and CDR2 (germline): SSHAT, FNYEAQ (reference sequence). The V gene end was trimmed by 8 bases and the J gene end by 4 bases; junction bases not matched to a gene: 13. The CDR3 length is 16 residues. CDR3 sequence reads: CASGRQGASERTEAFF. The CDR3 DNA is TGTGCCAGCGGCAGACAGGGGGCCTCCGAACGCACTGAAGCTTTCTTT.